The table lists the clone carrying this T cell receptor (beta chain) with many counts. As yet, its antigen is unknown. The time point denotes: pre-sensitization, week 0. The treatment: therapeutic diphenylcyclopropenone sensitization with weekly scalp DPC. These data come from a study of human T cells and chemical hapten exposure. Study information: Each week of the roughly 24-week study, patients had diphenylcyclopropenone applied to the scalp. Predominantly women, the patients had alopecia areata, totalis or universalis. The study, taken as a whole, reports: Relative to control repertoires, expanded TCRs gave rise to significantly more large CDR3 similarity clusters.

What the library attached to individual cDNA molecules were unique molecular identifiers. Via MiXCR, TCRdb re-called the RACE reads, giving one row per CDR3 protein. The data show roughly 380,000 distinct CDR3 sequences, about 5.1% seen once. Trimming pared 7 bases from V and 6 bases from J, leaving 18 bases between. The CDR3 runs 14 residues. CDR1 and CDR2 from the germline V gene are MNHEY and SVGEGT. The chain is built from TRBV6-2 or TRBV6-3 and TRBJ1-2; D may be TRBD1 (5 bases). This material consisted of whole blood, taken in connection with sensitization to the hapten diphenylcyclopropenone (DPC). The receptor was isolated from a woman aged 45-60 years with alopecia areata. Some clones in this sample may be carry-over from other donors' samples. The CDR3 nucleotides are TGTGCCAGCACCAGCCCCCACTCAGGGAATGGCTACACCTTC. It translates to CASTSPHSGNGYTF.